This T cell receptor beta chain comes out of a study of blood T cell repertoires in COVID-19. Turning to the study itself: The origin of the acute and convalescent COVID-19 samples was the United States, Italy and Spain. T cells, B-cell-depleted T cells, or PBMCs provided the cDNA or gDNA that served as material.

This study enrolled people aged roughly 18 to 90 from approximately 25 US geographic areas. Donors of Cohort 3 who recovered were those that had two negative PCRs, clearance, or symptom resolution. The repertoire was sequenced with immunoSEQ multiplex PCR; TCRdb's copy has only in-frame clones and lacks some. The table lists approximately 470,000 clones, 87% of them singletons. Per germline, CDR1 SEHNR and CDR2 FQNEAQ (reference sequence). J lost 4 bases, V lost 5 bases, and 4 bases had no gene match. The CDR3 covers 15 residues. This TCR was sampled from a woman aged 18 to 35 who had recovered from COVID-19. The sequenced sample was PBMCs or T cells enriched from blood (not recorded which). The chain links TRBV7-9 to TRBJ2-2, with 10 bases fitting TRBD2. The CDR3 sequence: CASSPLAGVTGELFF. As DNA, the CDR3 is TGTGCCAGCAGCCCTCTAGCGGGGGTCACCGGGGAGCTGTTTTTT.